This T cell receptor (beta chain) is drawn from a study of cytomegalovirus exposure and HLA in healthy donors. Study-wide points: What was likely a sequencing artifact was a cluster of highly shared sequence variants.

PCR involved 60 Vbeta and 13 Jbeta primers. TCRdb's copy holds only in-frame clones and misses some; the assay was immunoSEQ multiplex PCR. The sample lists about 240,000 clones, approximately 81% occurring once. This CDR3 is built from 16 residues. The V gene end was trimmed by 4 bases and the J gene end by 3 bases; junction bases not matched to a gene: 6. The germline CDR1 and CDR2 sequences are SGHRS and YFSETQ. Note on this clone: No antigen is known for it.

The V call is TRBV5-1, the J call TRBJ1-4, with TRBD1 identical over 10 bases. The source material was PBMCs. This clonotype was obtained from a woman aged 60-75 years in good health and CMV-seropositive. CDR3 residues: CASSAGQGRSNEKLFF. The CDR3 bases are TGCGCCAGCAGCGCGGGACAGGGGAGGTCTAATGAAAAACTGTTTTTT.